Below are 5 T cell receptor beta chains sequenced from a single sample in a study of blood T cell repertoires in COVID-19. TCRdb keeps only in-frame clones here, not all; method: immunoSEQ multiplex PCR. Among roughly 99,000 clones listed, approximately 88% were seen once. The sample consisted of peripheral blood. Receptor source: a man in his forties or fifties with active or convalescent COVID-19.

V and J are TRBV29-1 and TRBJ2-3; no firm D call. The germline CDR1 and CDR2 sequences are SQVTM and ANQGSEA. V dropped 3 bases and J dropped 1 base, with 5 bases sitting between them. The CDR3 totals 12 residues. The CDR3 protein is CSVDSGTDTQYF. The CDR3 DNA sequence: TGCAGCGTTGACAGCGGCACAGATACGCAGTATTTT.

The J gene is TRBJ1-5, the V gene TRBV5-4; D call uncertain. Germline loops: CDR1 SGHNT, CDR2 YYREEE (reference sequence). V shed 0 bases and J shed 3 bases, with 10 bases lying between them. The CDR3 totals 15 residues. The DNA for the CDR3 is TGTGCCAGCAGCTTGGGCGGAGGATTCAATCAGCCCCAGCATTTT. Protein product: CASSLGGGFNQPQHF. Together with reference TRBV5-4 and TRBJ1-5, the CDR3 gives the full variable domain: ETGVTQSPTHLIKTRGQQVTLRCSSQSGHNTVSWYQQALGQGPQFIFQYYREEENGRGNFPPRFSGLQFPNYSSELNVNALELDDSALYLCASSLGGGFNQPQHFGDGTRLSIL.

This sequence joins TRBV18 and TRBJ1-2, with TRBD1 as a possible D gene (6 bases). Trimming took off 3 bases at V and 6 bases at J, with 8 bases between the two ends. Germline lookup yields CDR1 KGHSH and CDR2 LQKENI. CDR3 length equals 12 residues. CDR3 residues: CASSPNRDGYTF. The CDR3 nucleotides read TGTGCCAGCTCACCGAACAGGGATGGCTACACCTTC.

The chain recombines TRBV30 with TRBJ1-2; 11 bases are shared with TRBD1. The V gene end was trimmed by 4 bases and the J gene end by 7 bases; junction bases not matched to a gene: 8. Germline V lookup: CDR1 GTSNPN, CDR2 SVGIG (reference sequence). This CDR3 region has 14 residues. The CDR3 DNA follows: TGTGCCTGGATAGGACAGGGGGCGGGAGGTGGCTACACCTTC. Protein sequence: CAWIGQGAGGGYTF. The whole variable domain, filled in from reference TRBV30 and TRBJ1-2, reads SQTIHQWPATLVQPVGSPLSLECTVEGTSNPNLYWYRQAAGRGLQLLFYSVGIGQISSEVPQNLSASRPQDRQFILSSKKLLLSDSGFYLCAWIGQGAGGGYTFGSGTRLTVV.

This chain uses TRBV19 with TRBJ2-7, with 7 bases matching TRBD2. Germline CDR1 is LNHDA and CDR2 is SQIVND (reference sequence). Germline trimming cut 3 bases from V and 12 bases from J; bases unmatched to any gene: 8. This CDR3 region has 12 residues. CDR3 nucleotides: TGTGCCAGTAGTATGGAGCAGGGACTAACGTACTTC. This codes for CASSMEQGLTYF.